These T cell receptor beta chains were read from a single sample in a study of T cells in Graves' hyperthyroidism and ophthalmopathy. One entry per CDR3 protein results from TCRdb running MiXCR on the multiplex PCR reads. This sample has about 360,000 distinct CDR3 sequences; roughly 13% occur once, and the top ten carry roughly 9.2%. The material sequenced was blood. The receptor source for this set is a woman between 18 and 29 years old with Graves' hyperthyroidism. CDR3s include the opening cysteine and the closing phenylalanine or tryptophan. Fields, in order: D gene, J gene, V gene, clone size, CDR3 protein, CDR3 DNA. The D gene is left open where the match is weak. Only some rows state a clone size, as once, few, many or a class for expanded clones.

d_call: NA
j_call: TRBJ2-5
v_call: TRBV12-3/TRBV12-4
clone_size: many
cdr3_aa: CASSPTVATQYF
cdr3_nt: TGTGCCAGCAGTCCGACAGTTGCGACCCAGTACTTC

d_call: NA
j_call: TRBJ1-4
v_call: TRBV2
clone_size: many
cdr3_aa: CASEPGALSNEKLFF
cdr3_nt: TGTGCCAGCGAGCCGGGGGCTTTATCTAATGAAAAACTGTTTTTT

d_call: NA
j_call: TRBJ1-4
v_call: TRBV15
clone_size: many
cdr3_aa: CATSRGVDEKLFF
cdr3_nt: TGTGCCACCAGCAGAGGAGTCGATGAAAAACTGTTTTTT

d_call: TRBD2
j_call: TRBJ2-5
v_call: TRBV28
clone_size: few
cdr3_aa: CASSRGEGPETQYF
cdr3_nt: TGTGCCAGCAGTCGGGGGGAGGGCCCGGAGACCCAGTACTTC

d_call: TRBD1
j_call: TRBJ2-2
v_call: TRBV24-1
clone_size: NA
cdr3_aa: CATSEGGDNTGELFF
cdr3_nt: TGTGCCACCAGTGAAGGGGGCGATAACACCGGGGAGCTGTTTTTT

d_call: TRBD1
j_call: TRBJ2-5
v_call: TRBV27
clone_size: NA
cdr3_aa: CASSLGAGGEETQYF
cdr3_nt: TGTGCCAGCAGTTTGGGGGCAGGGGGCGAGGAGACCCAGTACTTC

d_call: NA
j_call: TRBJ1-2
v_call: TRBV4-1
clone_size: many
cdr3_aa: CASSQALAAYGYTF
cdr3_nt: TGCGCCAGCAGCCAAGCTTTGGCGGCTTATGGCTACACCTTC

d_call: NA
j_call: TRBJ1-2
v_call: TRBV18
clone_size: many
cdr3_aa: CASSPRDGDYGYTF
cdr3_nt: TGTGCCAGCTCACCACGAGACGGGGACTATGGCTACACCTTC

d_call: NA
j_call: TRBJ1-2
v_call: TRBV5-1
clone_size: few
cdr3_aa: CASSPRGEGGYGYTF
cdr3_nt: TGCGCCAGCAGCCCGCGGGGTGAGGGAGGTTATGGCTACACCTTC

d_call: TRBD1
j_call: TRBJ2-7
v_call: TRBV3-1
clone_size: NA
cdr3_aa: CASRPGQGIDEQYF
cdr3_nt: TGTGCCAGCAGACCGGGACAGGGGATCGACGAGCAGTACTTC

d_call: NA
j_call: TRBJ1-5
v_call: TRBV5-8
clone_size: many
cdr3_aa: CASSLDGRGGNQPQHF
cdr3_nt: TGTGCCAGCAGCTTGGATGGAAGGGGCGGGAATCAGCCCCAGCATTTT